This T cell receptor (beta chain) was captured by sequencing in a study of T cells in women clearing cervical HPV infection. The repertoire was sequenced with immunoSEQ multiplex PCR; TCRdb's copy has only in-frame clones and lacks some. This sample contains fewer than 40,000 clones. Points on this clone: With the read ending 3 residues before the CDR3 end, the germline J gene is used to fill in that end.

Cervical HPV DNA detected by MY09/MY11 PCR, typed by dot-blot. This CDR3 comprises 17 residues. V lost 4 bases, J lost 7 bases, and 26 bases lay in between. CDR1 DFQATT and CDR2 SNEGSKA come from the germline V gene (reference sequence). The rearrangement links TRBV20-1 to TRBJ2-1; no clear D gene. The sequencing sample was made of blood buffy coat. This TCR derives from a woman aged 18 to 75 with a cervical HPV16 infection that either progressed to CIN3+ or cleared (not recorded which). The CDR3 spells CSAIRPISGPQGNEQFF. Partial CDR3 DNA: TGCAGTGCTATAAGGCCCATAAGTGGGCCCCAAGGGAATGAG.